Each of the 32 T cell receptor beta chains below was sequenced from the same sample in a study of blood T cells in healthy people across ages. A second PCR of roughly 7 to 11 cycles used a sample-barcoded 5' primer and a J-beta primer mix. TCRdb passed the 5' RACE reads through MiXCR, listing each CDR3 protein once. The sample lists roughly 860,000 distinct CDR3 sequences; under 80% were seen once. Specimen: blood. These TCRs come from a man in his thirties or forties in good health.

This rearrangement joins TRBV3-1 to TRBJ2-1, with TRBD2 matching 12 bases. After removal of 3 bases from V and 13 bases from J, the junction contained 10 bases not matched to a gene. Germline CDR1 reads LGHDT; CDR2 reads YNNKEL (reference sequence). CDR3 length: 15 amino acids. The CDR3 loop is CASSQQTSGGETQFF. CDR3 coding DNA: TGTGCCAGCAGCCAGCAGACTAGCGGGGGAGAGACCCAGTTCTTC.

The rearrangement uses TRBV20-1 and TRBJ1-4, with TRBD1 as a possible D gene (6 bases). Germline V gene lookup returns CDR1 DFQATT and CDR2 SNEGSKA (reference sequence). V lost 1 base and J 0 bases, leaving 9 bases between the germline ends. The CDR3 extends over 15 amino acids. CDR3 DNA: TGCAGTGCTAGAGGGACAGTTCCAACTAATGAAAAACTGTTTTTT. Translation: CSARGTVPTNEKLFF.

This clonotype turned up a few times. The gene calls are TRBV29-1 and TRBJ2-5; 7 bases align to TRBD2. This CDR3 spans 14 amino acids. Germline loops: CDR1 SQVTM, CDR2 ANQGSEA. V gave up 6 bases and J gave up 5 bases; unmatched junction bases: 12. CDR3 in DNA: TGCAGCGTGAAGACTAGCAGATCGATCGAGACCCAGTACTTC. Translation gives CSVKTSRSIETQYF.

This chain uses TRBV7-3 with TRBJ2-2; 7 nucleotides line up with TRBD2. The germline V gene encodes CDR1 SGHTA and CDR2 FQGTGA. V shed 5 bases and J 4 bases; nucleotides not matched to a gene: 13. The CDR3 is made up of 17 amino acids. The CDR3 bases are TGTGCCAGCAGCCCCTACCCTAGCGGAGGTGGCACCGGGGAGCTGTTTTTT. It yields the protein CASSPYPSGGGTGELFF.

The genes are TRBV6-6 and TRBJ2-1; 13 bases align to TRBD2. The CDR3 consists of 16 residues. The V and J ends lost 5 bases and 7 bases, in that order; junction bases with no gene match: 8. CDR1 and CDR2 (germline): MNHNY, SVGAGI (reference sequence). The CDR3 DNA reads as TGTGCCAGCAGTCGCACTAGCGGGGGGGCGGAGAATGAGCAGTTCTTC. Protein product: CASSRTSGGAENEQFF.

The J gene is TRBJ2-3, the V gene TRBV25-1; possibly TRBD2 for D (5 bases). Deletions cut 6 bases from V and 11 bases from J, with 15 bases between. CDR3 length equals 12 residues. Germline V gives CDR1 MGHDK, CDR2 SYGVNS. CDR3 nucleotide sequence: TGTGCCAGCAGCCACGGACGAGGGATGCAGTATTTT. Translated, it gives CASSHGRGMQYF.

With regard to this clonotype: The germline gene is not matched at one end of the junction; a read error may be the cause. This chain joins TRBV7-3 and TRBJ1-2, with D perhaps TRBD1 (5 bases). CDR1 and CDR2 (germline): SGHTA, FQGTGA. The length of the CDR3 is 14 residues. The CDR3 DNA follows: TGTGCCGGCAGCTCCCTACAGGTTAACTATGGCTACACCTTC. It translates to CAGSSLQVNYGYTF.

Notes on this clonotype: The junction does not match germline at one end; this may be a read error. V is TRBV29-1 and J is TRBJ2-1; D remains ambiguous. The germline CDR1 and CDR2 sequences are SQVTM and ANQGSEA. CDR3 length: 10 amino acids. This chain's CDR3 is CSVAYNGQFF. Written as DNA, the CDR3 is TGCAGCGTTGCCTACAATGGGCAGTTCTTC.

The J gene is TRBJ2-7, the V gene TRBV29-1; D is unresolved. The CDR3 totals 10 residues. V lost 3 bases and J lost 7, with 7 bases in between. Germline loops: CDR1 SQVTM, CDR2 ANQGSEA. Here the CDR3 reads CSVEPREQYF. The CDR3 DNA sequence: TGCAGCGTTGAGCCCAGGGAGCAGTACTTC.

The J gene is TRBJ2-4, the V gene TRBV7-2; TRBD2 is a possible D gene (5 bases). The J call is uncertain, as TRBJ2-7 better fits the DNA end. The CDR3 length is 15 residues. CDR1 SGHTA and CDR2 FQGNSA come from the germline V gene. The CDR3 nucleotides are TGTGCCAGCAGCCAATCTGCGGGTCCCACCTACGAGCAGTACTTC. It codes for CASSQSAGPTYEQYF.

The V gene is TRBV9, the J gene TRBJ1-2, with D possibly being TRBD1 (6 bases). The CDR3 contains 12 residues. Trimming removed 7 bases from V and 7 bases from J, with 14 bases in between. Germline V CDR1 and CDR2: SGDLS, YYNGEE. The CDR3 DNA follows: TGTGCCAGCTGGGGACAAAAGGGTGGCTACACCTTC. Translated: CASWGQKGGYTF.

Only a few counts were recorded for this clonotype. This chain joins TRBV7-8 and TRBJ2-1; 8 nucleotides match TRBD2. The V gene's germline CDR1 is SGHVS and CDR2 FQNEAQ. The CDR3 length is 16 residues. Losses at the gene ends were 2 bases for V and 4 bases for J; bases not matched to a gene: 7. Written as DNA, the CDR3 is TGTGCCAGCAGCTTAAGCGGGGGTACCTTTTACAATGAGCAGTTCTTC. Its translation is CASSLSGGTFYNEQFF.

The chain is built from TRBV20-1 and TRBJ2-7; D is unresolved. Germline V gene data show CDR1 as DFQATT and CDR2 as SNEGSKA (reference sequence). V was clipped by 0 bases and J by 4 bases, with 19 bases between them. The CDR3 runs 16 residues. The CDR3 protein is CSAREGPVIKGYEQYF. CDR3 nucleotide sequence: TGCAGTGCTAGAGAGGGTCCCGTTATAAAGGGTTACGAGCAGTACTTC.

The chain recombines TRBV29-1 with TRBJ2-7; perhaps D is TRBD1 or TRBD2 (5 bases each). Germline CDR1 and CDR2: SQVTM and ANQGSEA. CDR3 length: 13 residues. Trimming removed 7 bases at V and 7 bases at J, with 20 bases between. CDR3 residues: CSGRVTGGIEQYF. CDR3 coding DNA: TGCAGCGGGCGGGTCACAGGCGGCATAGAGCAGTACTTC.

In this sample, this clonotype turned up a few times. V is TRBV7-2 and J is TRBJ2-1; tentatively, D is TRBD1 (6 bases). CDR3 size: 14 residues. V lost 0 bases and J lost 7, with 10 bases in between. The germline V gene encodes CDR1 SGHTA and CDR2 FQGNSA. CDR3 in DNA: TGTGCCAGCAGCTTAGCACAGGGAAGGAATGAGCAGTTCTTC. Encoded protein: CASSLAQGRNEQFF.

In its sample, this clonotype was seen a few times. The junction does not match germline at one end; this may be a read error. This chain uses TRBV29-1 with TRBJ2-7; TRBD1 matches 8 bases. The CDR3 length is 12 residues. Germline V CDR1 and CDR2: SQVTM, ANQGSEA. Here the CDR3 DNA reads TGCAGTGTTGGACAGGGTTCCTACGAGCAGTACTTC. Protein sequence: CSVGQGSYEQYF.

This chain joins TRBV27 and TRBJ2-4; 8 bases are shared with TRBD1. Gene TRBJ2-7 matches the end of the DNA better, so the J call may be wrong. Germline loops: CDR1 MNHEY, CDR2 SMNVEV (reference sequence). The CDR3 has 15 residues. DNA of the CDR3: TGTGCCAGCAGTCTACGGACAGGGAGATCCTACGAGCAGTACTTC. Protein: CASSLRTGRSYEQYF.

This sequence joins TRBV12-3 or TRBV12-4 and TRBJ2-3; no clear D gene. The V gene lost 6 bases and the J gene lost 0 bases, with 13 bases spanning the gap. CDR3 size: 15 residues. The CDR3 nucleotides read TGTGCCAGCAGCCCGGGTCCTCGAAGCACAGATACGCAGTATTTT. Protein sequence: CASSPGPRSTDTQYF.

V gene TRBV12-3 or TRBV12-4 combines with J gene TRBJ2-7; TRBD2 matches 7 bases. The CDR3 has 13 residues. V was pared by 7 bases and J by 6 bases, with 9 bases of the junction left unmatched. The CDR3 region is CASTSGGTFEQYF. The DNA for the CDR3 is TGTGCCAGCACATCGGGGGGAACTTTCGAGCAGTACTTC.

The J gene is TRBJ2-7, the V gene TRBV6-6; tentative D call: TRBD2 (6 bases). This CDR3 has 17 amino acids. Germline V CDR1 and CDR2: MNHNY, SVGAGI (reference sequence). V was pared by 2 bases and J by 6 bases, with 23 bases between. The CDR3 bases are TGTGCCAGCAGTTACCCAACTTGGCGGGGTCAGCCTCCCGAGCAGTACTTC. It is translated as CASSYPTWRGQPPEQYF.

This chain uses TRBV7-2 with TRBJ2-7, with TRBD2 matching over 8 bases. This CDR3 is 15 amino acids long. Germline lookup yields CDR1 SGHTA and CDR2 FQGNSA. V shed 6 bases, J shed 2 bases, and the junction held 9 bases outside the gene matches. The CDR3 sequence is CASRDPGGFPYEQYF. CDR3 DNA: TGTGCCAGCAGAGACCCGGGGGGGTTCCCCTACGAGCAGTACTTC.

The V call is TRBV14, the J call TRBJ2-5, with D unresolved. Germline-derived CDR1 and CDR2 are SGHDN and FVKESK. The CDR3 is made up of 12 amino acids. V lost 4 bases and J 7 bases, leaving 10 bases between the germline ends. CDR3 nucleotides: TGTGCCAGCAGCCCCACCCTGTGGACCCAGTACTTC. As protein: CASSPTLWTQYF.

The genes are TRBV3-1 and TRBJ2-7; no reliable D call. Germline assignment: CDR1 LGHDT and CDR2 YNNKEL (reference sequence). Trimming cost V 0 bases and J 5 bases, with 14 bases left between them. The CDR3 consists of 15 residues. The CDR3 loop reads CASSQDRLRGDEQYF. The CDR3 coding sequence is TGTGCCAGCAGCCAAGATAGGCTGAGAGGCGACGAGCAGTACTTC.

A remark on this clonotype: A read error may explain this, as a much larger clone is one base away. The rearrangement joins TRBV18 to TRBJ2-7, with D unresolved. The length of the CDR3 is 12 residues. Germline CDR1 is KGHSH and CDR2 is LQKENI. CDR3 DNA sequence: TGTGCCAGCGCACCAGAAGGCTACGAGCGGTACTTC. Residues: CASAPEGYERYF. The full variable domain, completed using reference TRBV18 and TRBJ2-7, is NAGVMQNPRHLVRRRGQEARLRCSPMKGHSHVYWYRQLPEEGLKFMVYLQKENIIDESGMPKERFSAEFPKEGPSILRIQQVVRGDSAAYFCASAPEGYERYFGPGTRLTVT.

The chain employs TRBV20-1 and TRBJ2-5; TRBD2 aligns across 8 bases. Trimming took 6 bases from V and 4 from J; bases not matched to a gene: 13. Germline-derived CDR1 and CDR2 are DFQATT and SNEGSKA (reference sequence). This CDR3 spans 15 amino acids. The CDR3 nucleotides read TGCAGTGCCAAGACACCCGGGACTAGAGGAGAGACCCAGTACTTC. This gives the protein CSAKTPGTRGETQYF.

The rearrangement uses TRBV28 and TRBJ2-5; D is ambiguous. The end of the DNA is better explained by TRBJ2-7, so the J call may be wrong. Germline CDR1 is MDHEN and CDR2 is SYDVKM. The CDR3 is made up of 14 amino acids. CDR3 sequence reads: CASKGQPNSYEQYF. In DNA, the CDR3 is TGTGCCAGCAAGGGCCAGCCGAACTCCTACGAGCAGTACTTC.

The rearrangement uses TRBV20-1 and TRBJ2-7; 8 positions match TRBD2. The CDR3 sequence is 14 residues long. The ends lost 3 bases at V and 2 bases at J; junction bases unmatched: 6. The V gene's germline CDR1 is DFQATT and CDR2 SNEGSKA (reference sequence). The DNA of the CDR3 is TGCAGTGCTAGTTCGGGACTAGTTACCTACGAGCAGTACTTC. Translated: CSASSGLVTYEQYF.

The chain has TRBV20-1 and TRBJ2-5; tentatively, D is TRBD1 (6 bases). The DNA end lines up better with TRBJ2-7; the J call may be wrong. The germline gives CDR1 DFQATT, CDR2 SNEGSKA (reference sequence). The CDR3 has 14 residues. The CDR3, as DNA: TGCAGTGCTAGTGGGGGACACCTAATCGCCGAGCAGTACTTC. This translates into CSASGGHLIAEQYF.

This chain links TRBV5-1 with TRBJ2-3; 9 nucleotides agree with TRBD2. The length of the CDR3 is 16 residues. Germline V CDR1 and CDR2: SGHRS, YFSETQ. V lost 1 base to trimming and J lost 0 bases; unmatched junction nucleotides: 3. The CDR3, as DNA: TGCGCCAGCAGCTTGCTAGCGGGGACTAGCACAGATACGCAGTATTTT. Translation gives CASSLLAGTSTDTQYF.

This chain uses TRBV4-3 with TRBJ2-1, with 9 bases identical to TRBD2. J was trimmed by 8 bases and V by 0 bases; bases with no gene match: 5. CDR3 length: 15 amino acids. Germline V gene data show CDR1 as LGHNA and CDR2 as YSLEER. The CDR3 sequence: CASSQDVRTSDEQFF. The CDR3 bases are TGCGCCAGCAGCCAAGATGTTCGGACTAGCGATGAGCAGTTCTTC.

The CDR3 loop reads CSARAQAGVNNEQFF. The CDR3 coding sequence is TGCAGTGCTAGGGCTCAGGCTGGGGTGAACAATGAGCAGTTCTTC. The chain uses TRBV20-1 and TRBJ2-1; D remains ambiguous. Trimming took off 3 bases at V and 5 bases at J, with 17 bases between the two ends. Germline assignment: CDR1 DFQATT and CDR2 SNEGSKA (reference sequence). The CDR3 has 15 amino acids.

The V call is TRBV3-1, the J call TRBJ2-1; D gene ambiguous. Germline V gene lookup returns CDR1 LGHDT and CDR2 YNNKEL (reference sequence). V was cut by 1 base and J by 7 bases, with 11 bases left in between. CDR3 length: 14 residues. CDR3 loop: CASSQGALWNEQFF. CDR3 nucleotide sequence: TGTGCCAGCAGCCAAGGTGCCCTCTGGAATGAGCAGTTCTTC.